Listed here is a single TCR beta chain. Germline lookup yields CDR1 SGHNT and CDR2 YYREEE (reference sequence). Trimming pared 4 bases from V and 0 bases from J, leaving 16 bases between. The CDR3 loop spans 16 amino acids. The sample originates from a study of blood T cell repertoires in COVID-19. Study details: From T cells, B-cell-depleted T cells, or PBMCs came the material, which was cDNA or gDNA.

Sequencing was performed with immunoSEQ multiplex PCR; in TCRdb, only in-frame clones are kept and a portion is missing. The top ten hold 1.2% of the sample, which has roughly 250,000 clones, about 90% seen once. The sample was PBMCs or T cells enriched from blood (not recorded which). This sequence originates from a human donor in a cohort exposed to, infected with or recovered from COVID-19 (not recorded which). The donor label of this sample is uncertain. V is TRBV5-4 and J is TRBJ1-2; D remains unclear. The CDR3 region has the DNA TGTGCCAGCAGCCTTCCAGAGGGATCAGCTAACTATGGCTACACCTTC. Translating gives CASSLPEGSANYGYTF.